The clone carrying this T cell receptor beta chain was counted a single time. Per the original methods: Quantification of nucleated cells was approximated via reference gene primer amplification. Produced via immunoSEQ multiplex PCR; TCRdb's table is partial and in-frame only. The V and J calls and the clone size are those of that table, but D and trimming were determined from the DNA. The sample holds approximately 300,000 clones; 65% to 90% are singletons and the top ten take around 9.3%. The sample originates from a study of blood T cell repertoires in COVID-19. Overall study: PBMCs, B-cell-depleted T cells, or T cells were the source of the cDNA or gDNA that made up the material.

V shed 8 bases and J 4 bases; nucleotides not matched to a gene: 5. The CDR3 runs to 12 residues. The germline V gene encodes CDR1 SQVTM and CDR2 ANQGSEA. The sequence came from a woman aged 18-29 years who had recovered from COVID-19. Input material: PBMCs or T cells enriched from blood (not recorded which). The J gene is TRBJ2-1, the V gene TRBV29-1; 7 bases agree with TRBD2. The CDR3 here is CSTQAGYNEQFF. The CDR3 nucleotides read TGCAGCACTCAAGCGGGGTACAATGAGCAGTTCTTC.